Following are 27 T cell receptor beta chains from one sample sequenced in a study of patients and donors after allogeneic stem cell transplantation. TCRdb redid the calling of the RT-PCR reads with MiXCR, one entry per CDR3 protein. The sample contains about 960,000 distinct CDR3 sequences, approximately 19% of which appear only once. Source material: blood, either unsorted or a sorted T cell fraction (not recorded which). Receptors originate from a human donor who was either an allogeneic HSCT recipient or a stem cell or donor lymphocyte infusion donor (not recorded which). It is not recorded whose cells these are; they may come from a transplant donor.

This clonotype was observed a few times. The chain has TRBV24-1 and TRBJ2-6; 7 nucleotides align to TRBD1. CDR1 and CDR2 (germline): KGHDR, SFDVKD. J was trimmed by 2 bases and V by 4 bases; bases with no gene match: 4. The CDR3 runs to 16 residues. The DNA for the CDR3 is TGTGCCACCAGTGAGCCTGACAGGGCTGGGGCCAACGTCCTGACTTTC. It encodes CATSEPDRAGANVLTF.

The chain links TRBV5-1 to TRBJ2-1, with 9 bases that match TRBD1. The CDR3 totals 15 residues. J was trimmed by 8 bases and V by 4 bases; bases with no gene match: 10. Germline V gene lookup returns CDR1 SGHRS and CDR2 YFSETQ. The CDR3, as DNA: TGCGCCAGCAGCCTGGAGGGGACAGGGATCGATGAGCAGTTCTTC. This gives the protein CASSLEGTGIDEQFF. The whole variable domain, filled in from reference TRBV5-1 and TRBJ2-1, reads KAGVTQTPRYLIKTRGQQVTLSCSPISGHRSVSWYQQTPGQGLQFLFEYFSETQRNKGNFPGRFSGRQFSNSRSEMNVSTLELGDSALYLCASSLEGTGIDEQFFGPGTRLTVL.

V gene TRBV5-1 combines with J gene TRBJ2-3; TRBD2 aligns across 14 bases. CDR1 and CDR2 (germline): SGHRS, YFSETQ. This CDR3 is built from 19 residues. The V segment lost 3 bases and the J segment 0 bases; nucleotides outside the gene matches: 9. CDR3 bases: TGCGCCAGCAGCTCCCCCGGGACTAGCGGGGGTACTAGCACAGATACGCAGTATTTT. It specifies CASSSPGTSGGTSTDTQYF.

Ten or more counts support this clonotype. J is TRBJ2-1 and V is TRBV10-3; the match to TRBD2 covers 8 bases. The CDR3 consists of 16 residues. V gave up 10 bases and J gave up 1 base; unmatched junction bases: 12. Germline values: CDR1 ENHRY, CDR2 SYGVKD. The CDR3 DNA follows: TGTGCCACCCTTGAGCCGGGGGGGTTGTCCTACAATGAGCAGTTCTTC. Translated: CATLEPGGLSYNEQFF.

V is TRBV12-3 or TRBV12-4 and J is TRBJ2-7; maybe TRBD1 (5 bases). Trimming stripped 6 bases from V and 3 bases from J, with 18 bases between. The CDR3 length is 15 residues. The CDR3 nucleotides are TGTGCCAGCAGCCGCCTCCGAGACAGCAACTACGAGCAGTACTTC. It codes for CASSRLRDSNYEQYF.

In DNA, the CDR3 is TGTGCCAGCAGCCAAGATATGGTGAACACTGAAGCTTTCTTT. Residues: CASSQDMVNTEAFF. This chain uses TRBV3-1 with TRBJ1-1; D not certain. The CDR3 sequence is 14 residues long. Germline V gene lookup returns CDR1 LGHDT and CDR2 YNNKEL (reference sequence). V was clipped by 0 bases and J by 0 bases, with 5 bases between them.

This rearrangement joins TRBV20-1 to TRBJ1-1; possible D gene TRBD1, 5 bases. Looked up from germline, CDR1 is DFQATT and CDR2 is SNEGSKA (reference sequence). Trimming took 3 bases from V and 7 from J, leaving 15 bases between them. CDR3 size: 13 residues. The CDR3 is CSARATERGEAFF. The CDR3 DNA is TGCAGTGCTAGGGCCACGGAGAGGGGTGAAGCTTTCTTT.

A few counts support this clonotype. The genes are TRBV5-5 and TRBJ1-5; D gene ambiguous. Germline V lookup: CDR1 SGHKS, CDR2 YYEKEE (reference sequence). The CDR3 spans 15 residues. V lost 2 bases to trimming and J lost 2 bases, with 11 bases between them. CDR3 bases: TGTGCCAGCAGCTTTATGGGAGGCGGCAATCAGCCCCAGCATTTT. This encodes CASSFMGGGNQPQHF. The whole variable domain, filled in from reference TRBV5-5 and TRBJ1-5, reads DAGVTQSPTHLIKTRGQQVTLRCSPISGHKSVSWYQQVLGQGPQFIFQYYEKEERGRGNFPDRFSARQFPNYSSELNVNALLLGDSALYLCASSFMGGGNQPQHFGDGTRLSIL.

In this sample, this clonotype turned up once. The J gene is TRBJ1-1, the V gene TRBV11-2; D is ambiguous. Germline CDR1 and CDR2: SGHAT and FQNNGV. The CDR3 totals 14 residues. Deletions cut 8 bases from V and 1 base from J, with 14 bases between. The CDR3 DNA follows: TGTGCCAGCGCTTTGAGGCGACGGAACACTGAAGCTTTCTTT. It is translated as CASALRRRNTEAFF.

The CDR3 nucleotides read TGCGCCAGCAGCACCGACTGGCGGGGTAACAATGAGCAGTTCTTC. Its protein product is CASSTDWRGNNEQFF. This sequence joins TRBV5-1 and TRBJ2-1; possible D gene TRBD2, 6 bases. Trimming left V 4 bases short and J 5 bases short, with 16 bases between. Per germline, CDR1 SGHRS and CDR2 YFSETQ. This CDR3 comprises 15 residues.

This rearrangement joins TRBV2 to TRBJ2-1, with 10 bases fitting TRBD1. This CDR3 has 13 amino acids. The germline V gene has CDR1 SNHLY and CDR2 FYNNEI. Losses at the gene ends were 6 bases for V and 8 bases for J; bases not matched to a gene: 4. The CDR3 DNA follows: TGTGCCAGCAGCCGGGACAGGGGCTATGAGCAGTTCTTC. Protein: CASSRDRGYEQFF.

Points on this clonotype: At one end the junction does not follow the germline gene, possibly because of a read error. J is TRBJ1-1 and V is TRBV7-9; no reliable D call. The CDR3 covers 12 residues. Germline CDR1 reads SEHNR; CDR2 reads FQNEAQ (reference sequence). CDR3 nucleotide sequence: TGTGCCAGCGGCTTTATAAACACTGAAGCTTTCTTT. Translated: CASGFINTEAFF.

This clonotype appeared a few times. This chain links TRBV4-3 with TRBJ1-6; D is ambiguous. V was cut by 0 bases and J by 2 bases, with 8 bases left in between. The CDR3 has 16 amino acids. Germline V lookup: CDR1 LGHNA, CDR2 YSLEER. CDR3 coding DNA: TGCGCCAGCAGCCAAGATGGAAGGGCCTATAATTCACCCCTCCACTTT. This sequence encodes CASSQDGRAYNSPLHF.

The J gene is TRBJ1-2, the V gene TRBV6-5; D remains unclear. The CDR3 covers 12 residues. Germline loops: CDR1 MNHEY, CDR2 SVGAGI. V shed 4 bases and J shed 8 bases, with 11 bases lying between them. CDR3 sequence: CASSSRRGGYTF. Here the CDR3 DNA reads TGTGCCAGCAGTTCCCGGAGAGGAGGCTACACCTTC.

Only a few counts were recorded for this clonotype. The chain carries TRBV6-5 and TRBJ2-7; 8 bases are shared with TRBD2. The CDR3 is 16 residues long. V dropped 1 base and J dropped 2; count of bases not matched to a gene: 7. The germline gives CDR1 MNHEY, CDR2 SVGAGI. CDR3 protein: CASSYLLLAATYEQYF. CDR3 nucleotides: TGTGCCAGCAGTTACTTATTACTAGCGGCTACCTACGAGCAGTACTTC.

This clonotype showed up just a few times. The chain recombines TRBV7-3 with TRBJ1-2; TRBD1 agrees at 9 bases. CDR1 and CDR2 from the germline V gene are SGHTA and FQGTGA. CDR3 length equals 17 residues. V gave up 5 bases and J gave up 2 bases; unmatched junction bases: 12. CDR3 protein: CASSPEGDTGGNYGYTF. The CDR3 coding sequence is TGTGCCAGCAGCCCCGAGGGTGACACAGGGGGCAACTATGGCTACACCTTC.

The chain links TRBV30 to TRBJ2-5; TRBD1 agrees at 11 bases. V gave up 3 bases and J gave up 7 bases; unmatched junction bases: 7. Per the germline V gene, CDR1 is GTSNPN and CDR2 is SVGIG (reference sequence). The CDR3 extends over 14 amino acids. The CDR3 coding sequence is TGTGCCTGGAGCCCAGGGGACAGGGGGGGGACCCAGTACTTC. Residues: CAWSPGDRGGTQYF.

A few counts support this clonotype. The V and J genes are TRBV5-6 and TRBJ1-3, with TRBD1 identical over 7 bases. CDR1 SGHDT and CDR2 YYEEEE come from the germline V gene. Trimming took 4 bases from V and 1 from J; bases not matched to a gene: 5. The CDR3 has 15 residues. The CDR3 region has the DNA TGTGCCAGCAGCCCGGGACAGCCGTCTGGAAACACCATATATTTT. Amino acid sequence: CASSPGQPSGNTIYF.

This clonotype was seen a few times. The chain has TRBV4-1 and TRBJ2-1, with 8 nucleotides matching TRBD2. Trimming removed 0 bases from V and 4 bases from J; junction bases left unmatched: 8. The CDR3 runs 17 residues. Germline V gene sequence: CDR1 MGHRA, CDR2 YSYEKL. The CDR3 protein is CASSQEGSGTRYNEQFF. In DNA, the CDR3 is TGCGCCAGCAGCCAAGAAGGTTCGGGGACTAGGTACAATGAGCAGTTCTTC.

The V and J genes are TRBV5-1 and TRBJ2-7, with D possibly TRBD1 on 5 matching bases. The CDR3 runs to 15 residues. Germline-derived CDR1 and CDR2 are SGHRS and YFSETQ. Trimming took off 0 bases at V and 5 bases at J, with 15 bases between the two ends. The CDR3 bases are TGCGCCAGCAGCTTGGCCGTCGCAGGGCCCGACGAGCAGTACTTC. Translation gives CASSLAVAGPDEQYF.

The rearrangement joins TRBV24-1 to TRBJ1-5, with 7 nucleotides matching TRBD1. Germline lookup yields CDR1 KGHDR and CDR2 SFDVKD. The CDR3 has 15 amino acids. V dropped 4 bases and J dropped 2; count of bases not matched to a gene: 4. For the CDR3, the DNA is TGTGCCACCAGTGAGAGGGGGCGCGGCAATCAGCCCCAGCATTTT. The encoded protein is CATSERGRGNQPQHF.

The DNA for the CDR3 is TGTGCCAGCAGTTTAGGGCAGGGCCTCCAAGAGACCCAGTACTTC. This codes for CASSLGQGLQETQYF. The chain uses TRBV12-3 or TRBV12-4 and TRBJ2-5; weak D call: TRBD1 (5 bases). This CDR3 is built from 15 residues. V gave up 1 base and J gave up 1 base, with 10 bases separating them.

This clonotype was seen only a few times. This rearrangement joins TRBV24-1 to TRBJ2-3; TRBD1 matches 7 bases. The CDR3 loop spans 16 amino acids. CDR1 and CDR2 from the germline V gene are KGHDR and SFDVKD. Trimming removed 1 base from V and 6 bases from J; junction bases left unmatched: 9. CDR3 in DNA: TGTGCCACCAGTGATTTACGACAGGGAGCATGGGATACGCAGTATTTT. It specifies CATSDLRQGAWDTQYF.

CDR3 bases: TGTGCCGGTCCCGGGACAGGGGGCCAGGGCACTGAAGCTTTCTTT. Its translation is CAGPGTGGQGTEAFF. The chain uses TRBV30 and TRBJ1-1, with TRBD1 matching 12 bases. V lost 8 bases to trimming and J lost 4 bases; unmatched junction nucleotides: 11. This CDR3 has 15 residues. CDR1 and CDR2 (germline): GTSNPN, SVGIG (reference sequence).

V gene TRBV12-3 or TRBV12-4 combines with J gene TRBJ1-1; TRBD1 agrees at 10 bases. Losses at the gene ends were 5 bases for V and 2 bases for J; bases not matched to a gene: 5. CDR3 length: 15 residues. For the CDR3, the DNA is TGTGCCAGCAGTACCCCGACAGGGGGCAACACTGAAGCTTTCTTT. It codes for CASSTPTGGNTEAFF.

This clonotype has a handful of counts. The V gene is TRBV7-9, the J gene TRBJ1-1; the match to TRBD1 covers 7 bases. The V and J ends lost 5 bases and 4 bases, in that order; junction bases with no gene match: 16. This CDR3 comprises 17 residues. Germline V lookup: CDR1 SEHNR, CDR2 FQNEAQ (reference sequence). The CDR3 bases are TGTGCCAGCAGCCTTGACAGGGACCTAGCGTTGAGCACTGAAGCTTTCTTT. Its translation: CASSLDRDLALSTEAFF.

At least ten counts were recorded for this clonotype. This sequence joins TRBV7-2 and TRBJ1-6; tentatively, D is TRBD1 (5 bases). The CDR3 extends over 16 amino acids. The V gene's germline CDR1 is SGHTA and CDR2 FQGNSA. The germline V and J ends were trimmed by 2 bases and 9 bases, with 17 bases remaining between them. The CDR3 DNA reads TGTGCCAGCAGCTTAACAGCGGGGCCCCCCAGTTCACCCCTCCACTTT. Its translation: CASSLTAGPPSSPLHF.